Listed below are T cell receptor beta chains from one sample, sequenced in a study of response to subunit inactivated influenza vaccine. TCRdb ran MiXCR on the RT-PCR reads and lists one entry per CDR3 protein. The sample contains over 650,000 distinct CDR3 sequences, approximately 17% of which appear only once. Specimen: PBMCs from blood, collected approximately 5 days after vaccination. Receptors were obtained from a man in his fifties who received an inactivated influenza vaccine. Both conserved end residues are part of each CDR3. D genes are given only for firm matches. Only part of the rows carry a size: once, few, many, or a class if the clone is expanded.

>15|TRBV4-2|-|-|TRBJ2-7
TGTGCCAGCAGCCAAGATATCCAGGGGGGATACGAGCAGTACTTC
CASSQDIQGGYEQYF
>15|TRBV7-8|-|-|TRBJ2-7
TGTGCCAGCAGCTCGCTCCCTGAGGGCGTCTACGAGCAGTACTTC
CASSSLPEGVYEQYF
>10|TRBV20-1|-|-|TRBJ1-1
TGCAGTGCTGGGAAACGTCAAGCTTTCTTT
CSAGKRQAFF
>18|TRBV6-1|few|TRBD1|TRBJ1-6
TGTGCCAGCAGTGAAGCGGGGACAGGGTATGAGTATAATTCACCCCTCCACTTT
CASSEAGTGYEYNSPLHF
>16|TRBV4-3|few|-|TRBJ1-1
TGCGCCAGCAACCCCGATTGGGGGGGCTTCGATACTGAAGCTTTCTTT
CASNPDWGGFDTEAFF
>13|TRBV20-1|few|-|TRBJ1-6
TGCAGTGCTAGACGTGGTCGTGATTCACCCCTCCACTTT
CSARRGRDSPLHF
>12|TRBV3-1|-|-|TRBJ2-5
TGTGCCAGCAGCCCATCAGCGAAGACCCAGTACTTC
CASSPSAKTQYF
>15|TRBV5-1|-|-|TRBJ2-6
TGCGCCAGCAGCTCCGACCAGATAAGGGCCAACGTCCTGACTTTC
CASSSDQIRANVLTF
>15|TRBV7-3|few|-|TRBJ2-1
TGTGCCAGCAGCTTAACAGGCGGGAACTACAATGAGCAGTTCTTC
CASSLTGGNYNEQFF
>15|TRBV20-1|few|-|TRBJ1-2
TGCAGTGCTAGACCCGACGAATCCGGGACCTATGGCTACACCTTC
CSARPDESGTYGYTF
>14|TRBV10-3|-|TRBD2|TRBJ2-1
TGTGCCATCAGTGATGCGGGGGCCTACAATGAGCAGTTCTTC
CAISDAGAYNEQFF
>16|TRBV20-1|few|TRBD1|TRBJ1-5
TGCAGTGCTAGAGACGCCGGGACAGGGGCTAGTCAGCCCCAGCATTTT
CSARDAGTGASQPQHF
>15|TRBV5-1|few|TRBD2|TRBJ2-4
TGCGCCAGCAGCAAAGCGGGAGGGCCCGGAAACATTCAGTACTTC
CASSKAGGPGNIQYF
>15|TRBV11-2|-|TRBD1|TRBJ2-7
TGTGCCAGCAGCTTAGGGGGACAGGGGTACTACGAGCAGTACTTC
CASSLGGQGYYEQYF
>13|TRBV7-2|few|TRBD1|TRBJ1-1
TGTGCCAGCAGCTTGGATTACAGGGGCGAAGCTTTCTTT
CASSLDYRGEAFF
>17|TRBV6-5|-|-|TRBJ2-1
TGTGCCAGCAGTTACTCGAGAGGGGCGGTGACCTACAATGAGCACTTCTTC
CASSYSRGAVTYNEHFF
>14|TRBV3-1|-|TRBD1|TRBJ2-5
TGTGCCAGCAGCCACGGACAGGGAGGAGAGACCCAGTACTTC
CASSHGQGGETQYF
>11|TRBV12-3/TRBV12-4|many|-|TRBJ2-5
TGTGCCAGCAGGATGGGTGAGACCCAGTACTTC
CASRMGETQYF
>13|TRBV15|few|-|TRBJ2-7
TGTGCCACCAGCAGAGGGGGCTCCTACGAGCAGTACTTC
CATSRGGSYEQYF
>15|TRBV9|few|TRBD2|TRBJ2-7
TGTGCCAGCAGCGTAGGGCTAGCGGGTTACTACGAGCAGTACTTC
CASSVGLAGYYEQYF
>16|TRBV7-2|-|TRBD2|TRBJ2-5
TGTGCCAGCAGCATCCGGAAGGGAGCGGGATCAGAGACCCAGTACTTC
CASSIRKGAGSETQYF
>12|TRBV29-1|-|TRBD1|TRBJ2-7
TGCAGCGCTCGACAGGGATACTACGAGCAGTACTTC
CSARQGYYEQYF
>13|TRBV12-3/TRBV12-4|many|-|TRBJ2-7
TGTGCCAGCAGTATTAGCGGTGGATACGAGCAGTACTTC
CASSISGGYEQYF
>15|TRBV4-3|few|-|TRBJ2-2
TGCGCCAGCAGCCAAGACCCGACAGGCACCGGGGAGCTGTTTTTT
CASSQDPTGTGELFF
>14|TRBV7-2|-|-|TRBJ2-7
TGTGCCAGCAGACGGGAGGCAGGGGATGCGGCGCAGTACTTC
CASRREAGDAAQYF
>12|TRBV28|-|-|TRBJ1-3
TGTGCCAGCAGTACGGGACGCGGCACCATATATTTT
CASSTGRGTIYF